Following are 9 T cell receptor beta chains from one sample sequenced in a study of CD8 T cells in ankylosing spondylitis. TCRdb analysed the 5' RACE reads with MiXCR anew, one entry per CDR3 protein. The sample has 200,000 to 300,000 distinct CDR3 sequences; roughly 8.2% are singletons. The sequenced material came from blood, either unsorted or a sorted T cell fraction (not recorded which). These receptors originate from a female donor with ankylosing spondylitis or in good health (not recorded which).

The genes are TRBV20-1 and TRBJ1-1, with D unresolved. The CDR3 is 13 residues long. Trimming took 0 bases from V and 7 from J, leaving 12 bases between them. Germline CDR1 and CDR2: DFQATT and SNEGSKA (reference sequence). CDR3 in DNA: TGCAGTGCTAGAGAGCCCGGGGTGGGTGAAGCTTTCTTT. Encoded protein: CSAREPGVGEAFF.

This clonotype appeared many times. CDR3: CASSPVGTGSYNEQFF. The DNA of the CDR3 is TGTGCCAGCAGTCCCGTCGGGACAGGGTCCTACAATGAGCAGTTCTTC. This chain links TRBV12-3 or TRBV12-4 with TRBJ2-1; 9 nucleotides match TRBD1. Losses at the gene ends were 5 bases for V and 1 base for J; bases not matched to a gene: 6. The CDR3 spans 16 residues.

This clonotype was recorded a few times. A read error may be the cause here, since a much bigger clone is one base away. V and J are TRBV7-2 and TRBJ1-4, with D unresolved. Germline CDR1 reads SGHTA; CDR2 reads FQGNSA. This CDR3 contains 13 residues. V was clipped by 11 bases and J by 1 base, with 11 bases between them. The CDR3 DNA is TGTGCCTGCTCCCAGGAAACTAATGAAAAACTGTTTTTT. Its protein product is CACSQETNEKLFF.

Turning to this clonotype: A much larger clone lies a single base off, so this may be a read error. V usage is TRBV3-1 and J usage is TRBJ2-1, with TRBD2 matching 9 bases. This CDR3 has 15 residues. Germline CDR1 and CDR2: LGHDT and YNNKEL (reference sequence). The CDR3 sequence: CATSQDSGREGEQFF. The CDR3 DNA reads TGTGCCACCAGCCAAGATAGCGGGAGAGAGGGTGAGCAGTTCTTC.

The chain joins TRBV20-1 to TRBJ2-7; D perhaps matches TRBD2 (5 bases). Trimming took off 7 bases at V and 0 bases at J, with 13 bases between the two ends. The CDR3 extends over 13 amino acids. Looked up from germline, CDR1 is DFQATT and CDR2 is SNEGSKA (reference sequence). The CDR3 loop reads CSGGSGISYEQYF. For the CDR3, the DNA is TGCAGTGGAGGGAGCGGTATCTCCTACGAGCAGTACTTC.

This clonotype was found many times. This sequence joins TRBV14 and TRBJ2-7, with D perhaps TRBD1 (6 bases). This CDR3 has 14 amino acids. V lost 4 bases to trimming and J lost 7 bases, with 17 bases between them. Germline-derived CDR1 and CDR2 are SGHDN and FVKESK. The DNA of the CDR3 is TGTGCCAGCAGCCCCTTCAGACAGGTACGGGAGCAGTACTTC. Its translation: CASSPFRQVREQYF.

At least ten counts were recorded for this clonotype. The V and J genes are TRBV4-1 and TRBJ2-1, with D possibly being TRBD2 (5 bases). This CDR3 region has 15 residues. The germline V and J ends were trimmed by 0 bases and 6 bases, with 12 bases remaining between them. Looked up from germline, CDR1 is MGHRA and CDR2 is YSYEKL. The CDR3 reads CASSQDLLVGNEQFF. For the CDR3, the DNA is TGCGCCAGCAGCCAAGATCTACTAGTCGGCAATGAGCAGTTCTTC.

As regards this clonotype: The junction does not match germline at one end; this may be a read error. The chain has TRBV12-3 or TRBV12-4 and TRBJ2-2; a possible D gene is TRBD2 (5 bases). This CDR3 spans 15 amino acids. The CDR3 DNA reads TGTGTCAGCAGTTTACTACTTAGCGATACCGAGGAGCTGTTTTTT. It specifies CVSSLLLSDTEELFF.

This chain joins TRBV18 and TRBJ1-2; 7 bases agree with TRBD1. This CDR3 region has 13 residues. Germline CDR1 and CDR2: KGHSH and LQKENI. V gave up 6 bases and J gave up 8 bases; unmatched junction bases: 9. Written as DNA, the CDR3 is TGTGCCAGCTCCCCCACAGGGGACCAGGGCTACACCTTC. Amino acids: CASSPTGDQGYTF.